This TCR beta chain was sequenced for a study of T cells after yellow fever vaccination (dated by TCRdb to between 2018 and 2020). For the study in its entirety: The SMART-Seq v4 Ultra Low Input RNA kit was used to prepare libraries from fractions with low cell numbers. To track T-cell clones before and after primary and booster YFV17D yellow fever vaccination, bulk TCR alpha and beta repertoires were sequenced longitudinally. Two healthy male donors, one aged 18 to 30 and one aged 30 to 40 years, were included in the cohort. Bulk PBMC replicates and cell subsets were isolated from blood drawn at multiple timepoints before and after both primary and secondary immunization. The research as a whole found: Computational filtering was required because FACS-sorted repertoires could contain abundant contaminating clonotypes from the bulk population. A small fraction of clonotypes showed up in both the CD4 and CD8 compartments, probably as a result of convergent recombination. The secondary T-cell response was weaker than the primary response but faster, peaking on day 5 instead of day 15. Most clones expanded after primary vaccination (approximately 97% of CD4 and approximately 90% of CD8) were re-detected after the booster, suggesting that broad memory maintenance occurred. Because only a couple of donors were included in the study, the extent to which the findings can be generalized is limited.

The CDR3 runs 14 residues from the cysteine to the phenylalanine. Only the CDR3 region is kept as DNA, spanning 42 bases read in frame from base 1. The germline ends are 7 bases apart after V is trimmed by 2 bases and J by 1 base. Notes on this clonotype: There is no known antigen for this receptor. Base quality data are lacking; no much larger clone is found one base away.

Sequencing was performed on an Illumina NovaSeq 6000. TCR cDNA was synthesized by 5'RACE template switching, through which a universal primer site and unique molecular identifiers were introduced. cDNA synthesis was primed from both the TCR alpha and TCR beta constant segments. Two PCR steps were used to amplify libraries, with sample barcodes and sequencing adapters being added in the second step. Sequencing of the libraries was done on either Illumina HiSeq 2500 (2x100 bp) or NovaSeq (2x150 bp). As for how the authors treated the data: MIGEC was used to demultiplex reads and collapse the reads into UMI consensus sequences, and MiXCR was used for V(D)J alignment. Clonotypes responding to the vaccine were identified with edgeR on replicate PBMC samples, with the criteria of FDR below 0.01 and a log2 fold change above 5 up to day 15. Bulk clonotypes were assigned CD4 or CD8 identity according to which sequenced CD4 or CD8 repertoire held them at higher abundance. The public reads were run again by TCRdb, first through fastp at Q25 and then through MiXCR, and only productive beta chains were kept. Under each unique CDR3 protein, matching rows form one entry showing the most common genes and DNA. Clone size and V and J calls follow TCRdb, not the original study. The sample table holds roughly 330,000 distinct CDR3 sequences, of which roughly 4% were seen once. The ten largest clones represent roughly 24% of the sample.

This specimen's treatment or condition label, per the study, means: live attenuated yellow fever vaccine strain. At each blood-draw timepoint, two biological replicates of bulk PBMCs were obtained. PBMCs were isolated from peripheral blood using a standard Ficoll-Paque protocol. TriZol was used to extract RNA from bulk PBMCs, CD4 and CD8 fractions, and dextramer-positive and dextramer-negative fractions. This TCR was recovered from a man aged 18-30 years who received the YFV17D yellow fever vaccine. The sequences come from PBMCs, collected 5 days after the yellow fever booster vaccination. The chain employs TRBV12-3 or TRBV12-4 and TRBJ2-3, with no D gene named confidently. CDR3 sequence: CASSLQLGTDTQYF. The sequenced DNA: TGTGCCAGCAGTTTACAGTTGGGCACAGATACGCAGTATTTT.